This TCR beta chain is drawn from a study of blood T cell repertoires in COVID-19. Turning to the study itself: The United States, Italy and Spain supplied acute and convalescent COVID-19 samples.

Authors' methods: Amplified reference gene primers provided the basis for estimating nucleated cell counts. Generated by immunoSEQ multiplex PCR, the TCRdb table keeps only in-frame clones and is missing some. V, J and clone size are those of that table, while D and trimming were read from the DNA. Of 200,000 to 250,000 clones listed, 81% are singletons. The V and J ends lost 4 bases and 0 bases respectively, with 16 bases between them. This CDR3 contains 18 residues. CDR1 is SNHLY, CDR2 FYNNEI, per germline. This clone showed up just a few times. Source material: peripheral blood. The rearrangement links TRBV2 to TRBJ2-6, with D possibly being TRBD2 (7 bases). This receptor was identified in a woman older than 75 with COVID-19, enrolled during active disease. This CDR3 reads CASSARHGGLSGANVLTF. Here the CDR3 DNA reads TGTGCCAGCAGTGCCCGACACGGGGGGCTCTCTGGGGCCAACGTCCTGACTTTC.